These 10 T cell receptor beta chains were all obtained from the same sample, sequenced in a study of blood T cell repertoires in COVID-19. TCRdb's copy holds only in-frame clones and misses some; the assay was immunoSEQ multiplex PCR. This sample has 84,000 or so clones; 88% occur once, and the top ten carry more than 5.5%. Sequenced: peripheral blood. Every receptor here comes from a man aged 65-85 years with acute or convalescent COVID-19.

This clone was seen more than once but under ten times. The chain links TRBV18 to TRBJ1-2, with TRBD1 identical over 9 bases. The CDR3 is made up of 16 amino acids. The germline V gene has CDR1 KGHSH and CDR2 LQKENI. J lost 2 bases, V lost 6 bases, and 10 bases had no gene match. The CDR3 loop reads CASSEDRGPLNYGYTF. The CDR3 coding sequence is TGTGCCAGCTCCGAGGACAGGGGACCCCTCAACTATGGCTACACCTTC.

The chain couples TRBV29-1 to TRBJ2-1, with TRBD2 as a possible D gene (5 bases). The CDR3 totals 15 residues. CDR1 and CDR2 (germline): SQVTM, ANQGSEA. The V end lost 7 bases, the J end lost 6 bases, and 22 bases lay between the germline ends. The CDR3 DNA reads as TGCAGCGGGAGCTCCTTCAGGCGGGTGGCCAATGAGCAGTTCTTC. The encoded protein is CSGSSFRRVANEQFF.

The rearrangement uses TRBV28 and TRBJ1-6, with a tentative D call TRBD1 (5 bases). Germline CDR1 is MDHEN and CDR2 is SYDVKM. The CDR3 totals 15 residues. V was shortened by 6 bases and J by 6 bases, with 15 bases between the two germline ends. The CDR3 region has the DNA TGTGCCAGCAGCCAACAACGGGGGTTTAATTCACCCCTCCACTTT. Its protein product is CASSQQRGFNSPLHF.

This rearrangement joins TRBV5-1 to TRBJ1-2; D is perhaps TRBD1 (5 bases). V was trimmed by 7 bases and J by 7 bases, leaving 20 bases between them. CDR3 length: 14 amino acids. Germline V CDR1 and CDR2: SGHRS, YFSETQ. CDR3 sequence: CASAILEGASGYTF. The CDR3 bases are TGCGCCAGCGCCATCTTAGAAGGGGCAAGTGGCTACACCTTC.

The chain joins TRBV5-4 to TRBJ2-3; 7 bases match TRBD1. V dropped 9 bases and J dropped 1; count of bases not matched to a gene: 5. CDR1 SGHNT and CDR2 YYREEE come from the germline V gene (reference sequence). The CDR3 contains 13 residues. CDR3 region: CAIRGGGTDTQYF. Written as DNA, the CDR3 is TGTGCCATCCGAGGGGGCGGCACAGATACGCAGTATTTT.

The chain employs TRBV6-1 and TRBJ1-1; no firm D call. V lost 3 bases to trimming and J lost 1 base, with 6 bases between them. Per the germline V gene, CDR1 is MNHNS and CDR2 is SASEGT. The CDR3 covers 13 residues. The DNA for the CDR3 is TGTGCCAGCAGTGAGTCCAGGAACACTGAAGCTTTCTTT. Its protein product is CASSESRNTEAFF.

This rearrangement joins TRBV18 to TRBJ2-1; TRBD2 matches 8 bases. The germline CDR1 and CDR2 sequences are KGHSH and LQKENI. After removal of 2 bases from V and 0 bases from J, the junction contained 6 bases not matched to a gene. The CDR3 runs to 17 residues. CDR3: CASSPSMSGSSYNEQFF. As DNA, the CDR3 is TGTGCCAGCTCACCATCCATGAGCGGGAGCTCCTACAATGAGCAGTTCTTC.

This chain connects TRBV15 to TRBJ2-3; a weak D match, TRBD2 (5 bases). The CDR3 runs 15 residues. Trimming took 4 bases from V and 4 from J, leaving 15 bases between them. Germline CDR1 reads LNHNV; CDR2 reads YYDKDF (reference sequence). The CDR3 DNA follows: TGTGCCACCAGCACCCGGGGAGTGAAGCCAGATACGCAGTATTTT. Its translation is CATSTRGVKPDTQYF.

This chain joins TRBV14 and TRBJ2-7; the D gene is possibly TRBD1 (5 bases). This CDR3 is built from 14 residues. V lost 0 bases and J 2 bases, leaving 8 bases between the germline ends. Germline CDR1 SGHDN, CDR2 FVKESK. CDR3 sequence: CASSQETGPYEQYF. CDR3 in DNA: TGTGCCAGCAGCCAAGAAACAGGTCCCTACGAGCAGTACTTC.

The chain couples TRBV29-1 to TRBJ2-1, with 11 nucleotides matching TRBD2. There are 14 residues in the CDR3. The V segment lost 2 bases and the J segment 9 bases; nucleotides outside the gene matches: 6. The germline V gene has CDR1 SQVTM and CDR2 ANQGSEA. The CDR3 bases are TGCAGCGTTGAAAGTAGCGGGGGGGCCGGTGAGCAGTTCTTC. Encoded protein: CSVESSGGAGEQFF.